This entry lists 32 T cell receptor beta chains sequenced from one sample in a study of blood T cell repertoires in COVID-19. TCRdb keeps only in-frame clones here, not all; method: immunoSEQ multiplex PCR. The table records some 150,000 clones, roughly 80% of them present only once. Input material: peripheral blood. The receptor set was obtained from a woman aged 70 to 79 with COVID-19, enrolled during active disease.

This clone was observed once. The chain links TRBV18 to TRBJ2-3; D is possibly TRBD2 (7 bases). V lost 5 bases and J lost 5, with 17 bases in between. The CDR3 consists of 15 residues. Germline CDR1 is KGHSH and CDR2 is LQKENI. For the CDR3, the DNA is TGTGCCAGCTCATCCGCGTGGGGGGGCCAAGATACGCAGTATTTT. As protein: CASSSAWGGQDTQYF.

The chain is built from TRBV18 and TRBJ1-1; D remains ambiguous. Trimming removed 4 bases at V and 4 bases at J, with 7 bases between. The CDR3 runs to 12 residues. CDR1 is KGHSH and CDR2 is LQKENI in the germline V gene. The CDR3 DNA reads TGTGCCAGCTCACATTCGGGCACTGAAGCTTTCTTT. This translates into CASSHSGTEAFF.

The gene calls are TRBV7-3 and TRBJ1-6, with D maybe TRBD1 (6 bases). The V gene lost 2 bases and the J gene lost 10 bases, with 9 bases spanning the gap. Looked up from germline, CDR1 is SGHTA and CDR2 is FQGTGA. The CDR3 has 13 amino acids. The CDR3 DNA reads as TGTGCCAGCAGCTTACAGGGGAACTCACCCCTCCACTTT. Encoded protein: CASSLQGNSPLHF.

This clone occurred once. V and J are TRBV11-2 and TRBJ1-2, with 9 bases identical to TRBD1. V was clipped by 6 bases and J by 8 bases; unmatched bases: 10. Germline loops: CDR1 SGHAT, CDR2 FQNNGV. The CDR3 totals 14 residues. Here the CDR3 reads CASSTGQGSFGYTF. DNA for the CDR3: TGTGCCAGCAGTACTGGACAGGGGTCCTTCGGCTACACCTTC.

The V call is TRBV3-1 (or the pseudogene TRBV3-2), the J call TRBJ1-1, with TRBD1 as a possible D gene (5 bases). Germline V gene data show CDR1 as LGHDT and CDR2 as YNNKEL (reference sequence). V gave up 4 bases and J gave up 4 bases, with 16 bases separating them. The CDR3 contains 15 residues. CDR3 bases: TGTGCCAGCAGCCTTTGGGGGGGGGAGGTCACTGAAGCTTTCTTT. Protein: CASSLWGGEVTEAFF.

This clone was seen just once. The rearrangement links TRBV27 to TRBJ2-3; 9 positions agree with TRBD2. Germline V gene data show CDR1 as MNHEY and CDR2 as SMNVEV (reference sequence). This CDR3 spans 16 amino acids. With V trimmed by 7 bases and J by 4 bases, 12 bases remained unmatched. The CDR3 coding sequence is TGTGCCAGCACCTCCCTCCTAGCGGGGCGGGCAGATACGCAGTATTTT. Translating gives CASTSLLAGRADTQYF.

The chain employs TRBV28 and TRBJ2-1, with 12 bases aligning to TRBD1. The V gene's germline CDR1 is MDHEN and CDR2 SYDVKM. This CDR3 region has 13 residues. V dropped 8 bases and J dropped 9; count of bases not matched to a gene: 5. The chain's CDR3 is CASGTGGFVEQFF. DNA of the CDR3: TGTGCCAGCGGGACAGGGGGCTTTGTTGAGCAGTTCTTC. Variable domain in full (rest from reference TRBV28 and TRBJ2-1): DVKVTQSSRYLVKRTGEKVFLECVQDMDHENMFWYRQDPGLGLRLIYFSYDVKMKEKGDIPEGYSVSREKKERFSLILESASTNQTSMYLCASGTGGFVEQFFGPGTRLTVL.

This chain links TRBV5-4 with TRBJ1-2; TRBD1 matches 7 bases. Trimming cost V 0 bases and J 3 bases; bases outside gene matches: 5. The CDR3 consists of 15 residues. Germline V CDR1 and CDR2: SGHNT, YYREEE (reference sequence). In nucleotides, the CDR3 is TGTGCCAGCAGCTTGGCCAAGGGGGCGGACTATGGCTACACCTTC. It encodes CASSLAKGADYGYTF.

V and J are TRBV18 and TRBJ2-1; weak D call: TRBD1 (5 bases). The CDR3 is 13 residues long. The germline gives CDR1 KGHSH, CDR2 LQKENI. Trimming pared 4 bases from V and 6 bases from J, leaving 10 bases between. CDR3 amino acids: CASSQGPANEQFF. As DNA, the CDR3 is TGTGCCAGCTCACAGGGGCCGGCCAATGAGCAGTTCTTC.

The chain couples TRBV4-1 to TRBJ2-7; D possibly corresponds to TRBD1 (6 bases). The CDR3 is 14 amino acids. Trimming removed 4 bases at V and 3 bases at J, with 13 bases between. Germline V lookup: CDR1 MGHRA, CDR2 YSYEKL. The CDR3 loop is CASSLNRDNYEQYF. The CDR3 DNA follows: TGCGCCAGCAGCCTGAACAGGGACAACTACGAGCAGTACTTC.

This chain connects TRBV6-5 to TRBJ1-5; D unresolved. The CDR3 loop spans 13 amino acids. Germline-derived CDR1 and CDR2 are MNHEY and SVGAGI. V was trimmed by 5 bases and J by 1 base, leaving 6 bases between them. The CDR3 is CASSLLSNQPQHF. CDR3 DNA: TGTGCCAGCAGTCTCCTGAGCAATCAGCCCCAGCATTTT.

This clone came up once. The chain is built from TRBV6-6 and TRBJ1-2; a possible D gene is TRBD1 (6 bases). The germline V gene has CDR1 MNHNY and CDR2 SVGAGI (reference sequence). V lost 7 bases, J lost 6 bases, and 24 bases lay in between. This CDR3 comprises 16 residues. The DNA of the CDR3 is TGTGCCAGCACCCGCCAGGCAGGGGCGGGTGTGGATGGCTACACCTTC. This translates into CASTRQAGAGVDGYTF.

CDR3 sequence: CASSLAGGAFTEAFF. In DNA, the CDR3 is TGCGCCAGCAGCTTGGCGGGGGGCGCTTTCACTGAAGCTTTCTTT. The J gene is TRBJ1-1, the V gene TRBV5-1; tentative D call: TRBD1 (6 bases). The CDR3 runs 15 residues. The V gene lost 0 bases and the J gene lost 4 bases, with 13 bases spanning the gap. Germline loops: CDR1 SGHRS, CDR2 YFSETQ.

The chain links TRBV5-1 to TRBJ1-2; maybe TRBD1 (5 bases). Trimming left V 0 bases short and J 8 bases short, with 14 bases between. CDR3 length: 14 residues. Germline loops: CDR1 SGHRS, CDR2 YFSETQ. The CDR3 spells CASSLVGGDEGYTF. In DNA form, the CDR3 reads TGCGCCAGCAGCTTGGTCGGGGGGGACGAGGGCTACACCTTC.

This clone was observed a single time. The chain joins TRBV6-2 or TRBV6-3 to TRBJ1-1; D gene uncertain. The CDR3 covers 13 residues. V dropped 0 bases and J dropped 8 bases, with 10 bases sitting between them. From germline, CDR1 is MNHEY and CDR2 SVGEGT. The CDR3, as DNA: TGTGCCAGCAGTTACTCGTCCACATGGGAAGCTTTCTTT. Its translation is CASSYSSTWEAFF.

V is TRBV13 and J is TRBJ1-6; TRBD1 aligns across 8 bases. CDR1 and CDR2 from the germline V gene are PRHDT and FYEKMQ (reference sequence). Unmatched junction bases numbered 8, after V lost 5 bases and J lost 8 bases. The CDR3 totals 15 residues. CDR3 sequence (DNA): TGTGCCAGCAGCGCCTCAGGGGGCAGGTATTCACCCCTCCACTTT. Its translation: CASSASGGRYSPLHF.

About this clone itself: Additional DNA sequences in this sample encode the identical CDR3. The chain couples TRBV9 to TRBJ1-5, with 7 bases matching TRBD1. This CDR3 comprises 14 residues. Germline values: CDR1 SGDLS, CDR2 YYNGEE. V was clipped by 4 bases and J by 7 bases; unmatched bases: 8. The CDR3: CASSPGQGVQPQHF. CDR3 sequence (DNA): TGTGCCAGCAGCCCAGGGCAGGGGGTCCAGCCCCAGCATTTT. Full variable domain (missing parts from reference TRBV9 and TRBJ1-5): DSGVTQTPKHLITATGQRVTLRCSPRSGDLSVYWYQQSLDQGLQFLIQYYNGEERAKGNILERFSAQQFPDLHSELNLSSLELGDSALYFCASSPGQGVQPQHFGDGTRLSIL.

Only one count was recorded for this clone. J is TRBJ1-2 and V is TRBV9, with TRBD1 matching over 7 bases. The CDR3 has 12 residues. The germline V gene has CDR1 SGDLS and CDR2 YYNGEE. The V and J ends lost 7 bases and 7 bases, in that order; junction bases with no gene match: 7. Here the CDR3 DNA reads TGTGCCAGCTATGACAGGGTGTTTGGCTACACCTTC. Translating gives CASYDRVFGYTF.

The chain has TRBV18 and TRBJ2-1; no definite D call. V was trimmed by 1 base and J by 3 bases, leaving 10 bases between them. In germline, CDR1 is KGHSH, CDR2 LQKENI. The CDR3 consists of 15 residues. Written as DNA, the CDR3 is TGTGCCAGCTCACCACAGAGAGGAATCTACAATGAGCAGTTCTTC. It translates to CASSPQRGIYNEQFF.

V gene TRBV6-5 combines with J gene TRBJ1-2; D gene unclear. The CDR3 is made up of 13 amino acids. The V and J ends lost 7 bases and 8 bases respectively, with 17 bases between them. Germline lookup yields CDR1 MNHEY and CDR2 SVGAGI. The CDR3 DNA follows: TGTGCCAGCACCCCTACAACCGGGGAGGGCTACACCTTC. Translating gives CASTPTTGEGYTF.

The genes are TRBV7-2 and TRBJ2-7, with a weak D call TRBD2 (6 bases). CDR1 SGHTA and CDR2 FQGNSA come from the germline V gene. The CDR3 has 14 residues. Trimming stripped 7 bases from V and 2 bases from J, with 15 bases between. For the CDR3, the DNA is TGTGCCAGCACCCTCGACGGCGGGGCCTACGAGCAGTACTTC. Protein product: CASTLDGGAYEQYF.

This chain connects TRBV28 to TRBJ1-5; D unclear. CDR3 size: 14 residues. CDR1 MDHEN and CDR2 SYDVKM come from the germline V gene. Trimming stripped 11 bases from V and 4 bases from J, with 18 bases between. CDR3 in DNA: TGTGCCGGGTCGACTGGGGAGTTTAATCAGCCCCAGCATTTT. Its translation is CAGSTGEFNQPQHF.

In this sample, this clone turned up once. The CDR3 DNA is TGCGCCAGCAGCCAAAGGGGGGGGACTGACAACACTGAAGCTTTCTTT. The encoded protein is CASSQRGGTDNTEAFF. J is TRBJ1-1 and V is TRBV4-1; tentatively, D is TRBD1 (6 bases). Germline V lookup: CDR1 MGHRA, CDR2 YSYEKL. Trimming stripped 2 bases from V and 2 bases from J, with 15 bases between. The CDR3 runs 16 residues.

In the case of this clone: Other DNA sequences of this sample code for an identical CDR3. This chain connects TRBV5-1 to TRBJ2-7; tentatively, D is TRBD1 (5 bases). V gave up 0 bases and J gave up 0 bases, with 7 bases separating them. The CDR3 length is 14 residues. CDR1 is SGHRS, CDR2 YFSETQ, per germline. The chain's CDR3 is CASSLGQGSYEQYF. The CDR3 nucleotides read TGCGCCAGCAGCTTGGGGCAGGGCTCCTACGAGCAGTACTTC.

The rearrangement uses TRBV6-5 and TRBJ2-7; TRBD1 agrees at 8 bases. The J segment lost 5 bases and the V segment lost 7 bases, leaving 13 bases of the junction unmatched. This CDR3 is 15 amino acids long. The germline gives CDR1 MNHEY, CDR2 SVGAGI. The CDR3 DNA follows: TGTGCCAGCACCCTCGACAGGGGTGGATGGAACGAGCAGTACTTC. Amino acids: CASTLDRGGWNEQYF.

The rearrangement joins TRBV9 to TRBJ1-1; TRBD1 matches at 10 bases. J lost 8 bases, V lost 0 bases, and 1 base had no gene match. CDR1 is SGDLS, CDR2 YYNGEE, per germline. CDR3 length: 13 amino acids. The CDR3 loop is CASSVAGQGEAFF. Here the CDR3 DNA reads TGTGCCAGCAGCGTAGCGGGACAGGGGGAAGCTTTCTTT.

The chain combines TRBV6-1 with TRBJ1-6, with no clear D. The CDR3 extends over 15 amino acids. Germline V CDR1 and CDR2: MNHNS, SASEGT. Trimming took 0 bases from V and 5 from J, leaving 8 bases between them. The CDR3 reads CASSEAGRDNSPLHF. CDR3 DNA: TGTGCCAGCAGTGAAGCGGGTCGGGATAATTCACCCCTCCACTTT.

The chain is built from TRBV30 and TRBJ1-6, with TRBD1 identical over 7 bases. From germline, CDR1 is GTSNPN and CDR2 SVGIG (reference sequence). The length of the CDR3 is 23 residues. V lost 0 bases to trimming and J lost 0 bases; unmatched junction nucleotides: 23. The CDR3 sequence: CAWSVRGQRRGLFRSSYNSPLHF. CDR3 nucleotide sequence: TGTGCCTGGAGTGTACGTGGGCAGAGAAGGGGGCTTTTTAGGAGCTCCTATAATTCACCCCTCCACTTT. Full variable domain (rest looked up from reference TRBV30 and TRBJ1-6): SQTIHQWPATLVQPVGSPLSLECTVEGTSNPNLYWYRQAAGRGLQLLFYSVGIGQISSEVPQNLSASRPQDRQFILSSKKLLLSDSGFYLCAWSVRGQRRGLFRSSYNSPLHFGNGTRLTVT.

The V and J genes are TRBV27 and TRBJ2-6; TRBD1 aligns across 10 bases. The junction had 15 bases not matched to a gene; V was cut back by 8 bases and J by 2 bases. CDR3 length: 19 residues. Germline V gene sequence: CDR1 MNHEY, CDR2 SMNVEV (reference sequence). CDR3 DNA sequence: TGTGCCAGCGCCACTCTTCCGGGACAGGGGTTCGCTGGGGCCAACGTCCTGACTTTC. It encodes CASATLPGQGFAGANVLTF.

Remarks on this clone: Other nucleotide sequences from this sample produce the same CDR3. The genes are TRBV18 and TRBJ2-2; TRBD1 matches 9 bases. V lost 2 bases, J lost 5 bases, and 3 bases stayed unmatched. The CDR3 runs 15 residues. The germline CDR1 and CDR2 sequences are KGHSH and LQKENI. The CDR3 reads CASSPGTGLTGELFF. The CDR3 DNA reads TGTGCCAGCTCACCAGGGACAGGGCTGACCGGGGAGCTGTTTTTT.

The chain uses TRBV5-1 and TRBJ1-2, with TRBD1 identical over 8 bases. The germline V gene has CDR1 SGHRS and CDR2 YFSETQ. This CDR3 is 16 amino acids long. The ends lost 3 bases at V and 5 bases at J; junction bases unmatched: 12. The CDR3 nucleotides read TGCGCCAGCAGCTCCTCCGGCGACAGGGGAGGGTATGGCTACACCTTC. Protein product: CASSSSGDRGGYGYTF.

J is TRBJ1-3 and V is TRBV15; TRBD1 matches at 8 bases. Trimming cost V 7 bases and J 3 bases; bases outside gene matches: 5. Germline V gene data show CDR1 as LNHNV and CDR2 as YYDKDF (reference sequence). The CDR3 runs 14 residues. The CDR3 DNA sequence: TGTGCCACCACCCATGGGACAGGTGGAAACACCATATATTTT. It codes for CATTHGTGGNTIYF.